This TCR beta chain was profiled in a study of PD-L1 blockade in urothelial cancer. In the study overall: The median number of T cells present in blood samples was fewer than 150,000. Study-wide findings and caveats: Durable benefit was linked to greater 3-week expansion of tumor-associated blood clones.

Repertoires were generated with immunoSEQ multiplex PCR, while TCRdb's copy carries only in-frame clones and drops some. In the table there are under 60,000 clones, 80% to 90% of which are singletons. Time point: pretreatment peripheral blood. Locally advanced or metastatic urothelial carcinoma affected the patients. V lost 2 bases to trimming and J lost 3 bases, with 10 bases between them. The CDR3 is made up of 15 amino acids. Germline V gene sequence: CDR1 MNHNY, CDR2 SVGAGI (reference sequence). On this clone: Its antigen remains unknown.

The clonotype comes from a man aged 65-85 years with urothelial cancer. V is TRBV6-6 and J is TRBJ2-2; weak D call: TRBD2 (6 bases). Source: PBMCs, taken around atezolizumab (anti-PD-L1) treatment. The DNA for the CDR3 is TGTGCCAGCAGTTACGTGGGAGGCTACACCGGGGAGCTGTTTTTT. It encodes CASSYVGGYTGELFF.